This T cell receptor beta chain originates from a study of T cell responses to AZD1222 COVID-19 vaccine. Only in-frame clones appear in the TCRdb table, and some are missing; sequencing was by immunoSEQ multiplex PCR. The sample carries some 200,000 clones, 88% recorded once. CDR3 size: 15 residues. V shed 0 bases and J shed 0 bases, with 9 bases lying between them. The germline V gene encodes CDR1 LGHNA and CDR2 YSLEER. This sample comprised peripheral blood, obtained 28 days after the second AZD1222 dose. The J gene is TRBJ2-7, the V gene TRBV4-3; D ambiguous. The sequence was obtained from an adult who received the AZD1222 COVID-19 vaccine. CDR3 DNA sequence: TGCGCCAGCAGCCAAGATCCCAACCCCTCCTACGAGCAGTACTTC. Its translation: CASSQDPNPSYEQYF.